This T cell receptor beta chain comes out of a study of cytomegalovirus exposure and HLA in healthy donors. On this clone itself: What it recognizes is unknown.

Study-level findings and limits: Several of the most significant clusters appeared linked to common viral pathogens, based on a later analysis. The study flagged around 160 TCR beta chains as cytomegalovirus-associated. After further analysis at a later stage, 17,000 or so TCR beta sequences were associated with HLA alleles at 0.05 false discovery rate.

Between the trimmed V and J ends, which lost 3 bases and 3 bases, there was a span of 16 bases. The germline CDR1 and CDR2 sequences are SGDLS and YYNGEE. This CDR3 has 15 residues. The PCR was carried out with 60 Vbeta primers and 13 Jbeta primers. In the original processing: It was a later analysis that counted 75 million to 90 million unique TCR beta chains, of which 8.5 million to 12 million were shared. Sequencing was performed with immunoSEQ multiplex PCR; in TCRdb, only in-frame clones are kept and a portion is missing. The DNA was the basis for D and trimming; V, J and clone size are from that table. Of approximately 150,000 clones listed, around 80% are singletons.

Sample: PBMCs. This chain connects TRBV9 to TRBJ2-7; D might be TRBD2 (5 bases). The TCR originated in a woman between 40 and 55 years old in good health and CMV-seronegative. The CDR3 region is CASSGGEGAIYEQYF. The CDR3 region has the DNA TGTGCCAGCAGCGGCGGCGAGGGCGCGATCTACGAGCAGTACTTC. Full variable domain (remainder filled in from reference TRBV9 and TRBJ2-7): DSGVTQTPKHLITATGQRVTLRCSPRSGDLSVYWYQQSLDQGLQFLIQYYNGEERAKGNILERFSAQQFPDLHSELNLSSLELGDSALYFCASSGGEGAIYEQYFGPGTRLTVT.